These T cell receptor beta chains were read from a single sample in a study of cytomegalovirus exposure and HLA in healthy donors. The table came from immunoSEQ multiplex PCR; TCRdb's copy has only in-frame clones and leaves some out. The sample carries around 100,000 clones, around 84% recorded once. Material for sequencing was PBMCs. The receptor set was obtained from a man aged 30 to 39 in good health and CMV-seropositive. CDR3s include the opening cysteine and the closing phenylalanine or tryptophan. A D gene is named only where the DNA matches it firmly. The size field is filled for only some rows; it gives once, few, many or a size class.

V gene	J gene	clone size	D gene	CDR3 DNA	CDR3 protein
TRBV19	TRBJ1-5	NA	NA	TGTGCCAGTAGTATAGGAAGGAGGGGCAATCAGCCCCAGCATTTT	CASSIGRRGNQPQHF
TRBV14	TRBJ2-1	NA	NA	TGTGCCAGCAGCCAAGTAGCCCTAACCAATGAGCAGTTCTTC	CASSQVALTNEQFF
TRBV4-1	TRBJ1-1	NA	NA	TGCGCCAGCAGCCGGACCCTTGCCGGGACTGACATGAACACTGAAGCTTTCTTT	CASSRTLAGTDMNTEAFF
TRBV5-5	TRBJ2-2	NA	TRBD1	TGTGCCAGCAGCCCGCGGATCGGACAGGGTCCGGCCGGGGAGCTGTTTTTT	CASSPRIGQGPAGELFF
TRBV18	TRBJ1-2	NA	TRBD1	TGTGCCAGCTCACTTGCGCAGGGGGCGACATCGCTCTATGGCTACACCTTC	CASSLAQGATSLYGYTF
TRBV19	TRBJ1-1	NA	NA	TGTGCCAGTTTACCGGGACTAGGGAACACTGAAGCTTTCTTT	CASLPGLGNTEAFF
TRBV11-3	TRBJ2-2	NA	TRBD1	TGTGCCAGCAGCTTACTACAGGGGGTAATCGGGGAGCTGTTTTTT	CASSLLQGVIGELFF
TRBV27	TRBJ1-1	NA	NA	TGTGCCAGCAGTTTATCTTGGGGCAACATGAACACTGAAGCTTTCTTT	CASSLSWGNMNTEAFF
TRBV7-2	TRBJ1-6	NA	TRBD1	TGTGCCAGCAGCTCAGGACAGGGGCCACTGACCCTCCACTTT	CASSSGQGPLTLHF
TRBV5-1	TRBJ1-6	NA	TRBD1	TGCGCCAGCAGCCTGAGACAGGGGCGGGATTCACCCCTCCACTTT	CASSLRQGRDSPLHF
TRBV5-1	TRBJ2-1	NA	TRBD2	TGCGCCAGCAGCTCACACCAAGGACTAGCTTACAATGAGCAGTTCTTC	CASSSHQGLAYNEQFF
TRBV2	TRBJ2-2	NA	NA	TGTGCCAGCAGTGACAGGGGCGGACGGCTAGCGGCGAACACCGGGGAGCTGTTTTTT	CASSDRGGRLAANTGELFF
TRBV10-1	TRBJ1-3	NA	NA	TGCGCCAGCAGGGCCCGATCCGGCGGCACCATATATTTT	CASRARSGGTIYF
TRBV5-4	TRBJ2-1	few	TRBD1	TGTGCCAGCAGCCCTAACGGACAGGGGTACAATGAGCAGTTCTTC	CASSPNGQGYNEQFF
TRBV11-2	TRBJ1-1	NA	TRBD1	TGTGCCAGCAGCTTAGTTGGGACAGAGAACACTGAAGCTTTCTTT	CASSLVGTENTEAFF
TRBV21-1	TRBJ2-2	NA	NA	TGTGCCAGCAGCAAAGTATTATGGCGGGGGGGCTACACCGGGGAGCTGTTTTTT	CASSKVLWRGGYTGELFF
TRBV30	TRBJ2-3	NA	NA	TGTGCCTGGACCCCAGGGATAAGCACAGATACGCAGTATTTT	CAWTPGISTDTQYF
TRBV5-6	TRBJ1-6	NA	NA	TGTGCCAGCAGCTTGGCGAGGAGCTCCTATAATTCACCCCTCCACTTT	CASSLARSSYNSPLHF
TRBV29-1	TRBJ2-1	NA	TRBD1	TGCAGCGTTCTGCCAGACAGGGCCGACAATGAGCAGTTCTTC	CSVLPDRADNEQFF
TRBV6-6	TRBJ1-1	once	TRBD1	TGTGCCAGCAGTTACTCGGGACAGGGGACTGAAGCTTTCTTT	CASSYSGQGTEAFF
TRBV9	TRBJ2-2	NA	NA	TGTGCCAGCACCGAAATGGGGGGGGGCGGCACCGGGGAGCTGTTTTTT	CASTEMGGGGTGELFF
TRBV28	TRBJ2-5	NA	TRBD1	TGTGCCAGCAGTGTCACAGGGGGCCGAGAGACCCAGTACTTC	CASSVTGGRETQYF
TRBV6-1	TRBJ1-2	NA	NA	TGTGCCAGCAGTCCAGGTCCTAACTATGGCTACACCTTC	CASSPGPNYGYTF
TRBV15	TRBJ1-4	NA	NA	TGTGCCACCAGCAGGGGGCATTCTTTGAGTGAAAAACTGTTTTTT	CATSRGHSLSEKLFF
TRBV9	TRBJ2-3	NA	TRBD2	TGTGCCAGCAGCGTAGGTAGCGGGAGCGTGGATACGCAGTATTTT	CASSVGSGSVDTQYF
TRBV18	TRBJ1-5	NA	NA	TGTGCCAGCTCAGGGACAAATAGCAATCAGCCCCAGCATTTT	CASSGTNSNQPQHF
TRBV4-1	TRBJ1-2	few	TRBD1	TGCGCCAGCAGCACCGGACAGGACTATGGCTACACCTTC	CASSTGQDYGYTF
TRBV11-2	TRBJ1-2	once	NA	TGTGCCAGCAGCTTACAGGGGTATGGCTACACCTTC	CASSLQGYGYTF
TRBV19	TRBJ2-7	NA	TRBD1	TGTGCCAGTAGTATGACCGGGACAGGGCCCTACGAGCAGTACTTC	CASSMTGTGPYEQYF
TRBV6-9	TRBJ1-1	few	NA	TGTGCCAGCACCATGACAGGGAACACTGAAGCTTTCTTT	CASTMTGNTEAFF
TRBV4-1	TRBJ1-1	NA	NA	TGCGCCAGCAGCCAAGATTGGAGGGGAAGCGGGACTGAAGCTTTCTTT	CASSQDWRGSGTEAFF
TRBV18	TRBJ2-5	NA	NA	TGTGCCAGCTCACCACCTTTCATCGTCTCCAGGGTCCCAGAGACCCAGTACTTC	CASSPPFIVSRVPETQYF
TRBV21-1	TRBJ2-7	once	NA	TGTGCCAGCATCAAGAATATGGCAGGGGAGGGCTACGAGCAGTACTTC	CASIKNMAGEGYEQYF
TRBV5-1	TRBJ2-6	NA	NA	TGCGCCAGCAGCTTGGACGGGATGGGATCTGGGGCCAACGTCCTGACTTTC	CASSLDGMGSGANVLTF
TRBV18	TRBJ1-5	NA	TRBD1	TGTGCCAGCACGAAAACCGGGACAGCGGGTCAGCCCCAGCATTTT	CASTKTGTAGQPQHF
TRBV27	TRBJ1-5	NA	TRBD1	TGTGCCAGCAGTTCGGGACAGTCCTCAAAGGCCCAGCATTTT	CASSSGQSSKAQHF
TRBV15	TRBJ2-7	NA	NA	TGTGCCACCAGCAGGGTCTCAGGCGGGGTCGAGCAGTACTTC	CATSRVSGGVEQYF
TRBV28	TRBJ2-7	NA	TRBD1	TGTGCCAGCAGCGTCCCCGGGACAGTATACGAGCAGTACTTC	CASSVPGTVYEQYF
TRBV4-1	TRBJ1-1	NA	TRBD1	TGCGCCAGCAGCCCAGGGGGGACTGAAGCTTTCTTT	CASSPGGTEAFF
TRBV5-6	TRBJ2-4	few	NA	TGTGCCAGCAGCCTCCTTTCGTCTAGAGCCAAAAACATTCAGTACTTC	CASSLLSSRAKNIQYF
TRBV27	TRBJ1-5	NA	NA	TGTGCCAGCAGTTGGGCACAGGGACAGCCCCAGCATTTT	CASSWAQGQPQHF
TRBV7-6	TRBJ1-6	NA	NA	TGTGCCAGCAGCTTAGCGAGGGAATCACCCCTCCACTTT	CASSLARESPLHF
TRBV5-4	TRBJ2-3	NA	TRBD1	TGTGCCAGCAGCAGGGACAGGTGGACAGATACGCAGTATTTT	CASSRDRWTDTQYF
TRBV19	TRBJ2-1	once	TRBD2	TGTGCCAGTAAGACTAGCGGAGGCAATGAGCAGTTCTTC	CASKTSGGNEQFF
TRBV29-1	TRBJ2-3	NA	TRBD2	TGCAGCGTGGGGACTAGCGGAAGCACAGATACGCAGTATTTT	CSVGTSGSTDTQYF
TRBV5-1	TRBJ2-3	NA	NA	TGCGCCAGCAGCCTCCCCCCGAGGGGCACAGATACGCAGTATTTT	CASSLPPRGTDTQYF
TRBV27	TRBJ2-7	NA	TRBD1	TGTGCCAGCAGTTTCGGGACAGGATTCTACGAGCAGTACTTC	CASSFGTGFYEQYF
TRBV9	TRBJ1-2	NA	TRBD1	TGTGCCAGCAGCGTGACAGGGGGTGGACCCTACTATGGCTACACCTTC	CASSVTGGGPYYGYTF
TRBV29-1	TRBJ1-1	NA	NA	TGCAGCGTTGAAGGGGGGGGTCATGGGAACACTGAAGCTTTCTTT	CSVEGGGHGNTEAFF
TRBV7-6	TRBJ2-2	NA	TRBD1	TGTGCCAGCAGCACAGGGGGCGAAACCGGGGAGCTGTTTTTT	CASSTGGETGELFF